This TCR beta chain emerged from a study of blood T cell repertoires in COVID-19. The assay was immunoSEQ multiplex PCR, and TCRdb's table has in-frame clones only and misses some. Among around 180,000 clones, roughly 80% were seen once, and the ten largest hold 12%. The germline V gene has CDR1 LNHDA and CDR2 SQIVND (reference sequence). CDR3 length: 13 residues. Trimming removed 1 base from V and 7 bases from J, with 5 bases in between. Sequenced input: peripheral blood. The genes are TRBV19 and TRBJ1-6; D gene ambiguous. The sequence derives from an elderly woman with COVID-19, enrolled during active disease. The CDR3 spells CASSIVANSPLHF. In DNA, the CDR3 is TGTGCCAGTAGTATAGTTGCGAATTCACCCCTCCACTTT. Combining the CDR3 with reference TRBV19 and TRBJ1-6 gives the whole variable domain DGGITQSPKYLFRKEGQNVTLSCEQNLNHDAMYWYRQDPGQGLRLIYYSQIVNDFQKGDIAEGYSVSREKKESFPLTVTSAQKNPTAFYLCASSIVANSPLHFGNGTRLTVT.